This paragraph reports one T cell receptor beta chain. Its antigen is unidentified. Losses at the gene ends were 0 bases for V and 1 base for J; bases not matched to a gene: 3. The length of the CDR3 is 15 residues. Germline V gene sequence: CDR1 SGDLS, CDR2 YYNGEE. These data come from a study of cytomegalovirus exposure and HLA in healthy donors. Study as a whole: Early on, a data release was issued that held 65 million to 100 million unique TCRs from HLA-typed donors. Study-wide points: TCR beta chain V- and J-gene trimming was linked, in a later analysis, to a missense variant in DCLRE1C. The likely origin of a cluster of highly shared sequence variants was a sequencing artifact.

Primers: 60 Vbeta forward and 13 Jbeta reverse. TCRdb keeps only in-frame clones here, not all; method: immunoSEQ multiplex PCR. Counted here are 180,000 or so clones, 75% to 80% occurring once; the ten biggest clones make up roughly 2.7%. This TCR derives from a female donor in good health and CMV-seronegative. The sequenced sample was PBMCs. V gene TRBV9 combines with J gene TRBJ1-1; 7 nucleotides agree with TRBD1. The CDR3, as DNA: TGTGCCAGCAGCGTAGGCTGGGACAGGAACACTGAAGCTTTCTTT. Encoded protein: CASSVGWDRNTEAFF. Using reference TRBV9 and TRBJ1-1 for the parts outside the CDR3, the full variable domain is DSGVTQTPKHLITATGQRVTLRCSPRSGDLSVYWYQQSLDQGLQFLIQYYNGEERAKGNILERFSAQQFPDLHSELNLSSLELGDSALYFCASSVGWDRNTEAFFGQGTRLTVV.